This entry lists 25 T cell receptor beta chains sequenced from one sample in a study of T cell responses to AZD1222 COVID-19 vaccine. Sequenced by immunoSEQ multiplex PCR; TCRdb stores in-frame clones only, minus some. The data contain about 120,000 clones, around 89% of them singletons. Sequencing used peripheral blood, obtained on day 0 of AZD1222 vaccination. Receptors originate from an adult in good health.

This chain connects TRBV12-3 or TRBV12-4 to TRBJ1-1, with D hard to call. The CDR3 runs 12 residues. The V and J ends lost 3 bases and 7 bases respectively, with 9 bases between them. CDR3 nucleotides: TGTGCCAGCAGTTTTAGGGAGCGTGAAGCTTTCTTT. It is translated as CASSFREREAFF.

This chain connects TRBV18 to TRBJ1-5; D uncertain. Germline CDR1 and CDR2: KGHSH and LQKENI. Trimming cost V 2 bases and J 3 bases, with 5 bases left between them. The CDR3 has 13 amino acids. The CDR3 region has the DNA TGTGCCAGCTCACCAGGTGCCAATCAGCCCCAGCATTTT. It yields the protein CASSPGANQPQHF.

The V call is TRBV7-9, the J call TRBJ1-2; a weak D match, TRBD1 (6 bases). The CDR3 loop spans 15 amino acids. Trimming removed 5 bases from V and 8 bases from J, with 21 bases in between. Germline V lookup: CDR1 SEHNR, CDR2 FQNEAQ (reference sequence). In DNA, the CDR3 is TGTGCCAGCAGCGAGACAACAGGGAAGAAGTCGGGCTACACCTTC. As protein: CASSETTGKKSGYTF.

CDR3 DNA: TGTGCCAGTAGTGGTCGGACAGGGCGAGATTCACCCCTCCACTTT. As protein: CASSGRTGRDSPLHF. The genes are TRBV19 and TRBJ1-6; TRBD1 agrees at 8 bases. The V gene's germline CDR1 is LNHDA and CDR2 SQIVND (reference sequence). Losses at the gene ends were 5 bases for V and 8 bases for J; bases not matched to a gene: 8. The CDR3 is 15 amino acids.

The chain carries TRBV10-1 and TRBJ2-2, with a possible D match to TRBD2 (5 bases). Trimming stripped 0 bases from V and 3 bases from J, with 14 bases between. This CDR3 comprises 17 residues. Germline CDR1 is WNHNN and CDR2 is SYGVQD (reference sequence). CDR3 region: CASSESLTGSDTGELFF. The CDR3 bases are TGCGCCAGCAGTGAGTCGCTAACGGGGTCGGACACCGGGGAGCTGTTTTTT.

This chain uses TRBV6-2 or TRBV6-3 with TRBJ2-3; 8 bases are a match to TRBD1. The V gene end was trimmed by 6 bases and the J gene end by 1 base; junction bases not matched to a gene: 6. The CDR3 covers 15 residues. Per germline, CDR1 MNHEY and CDR2 SVGEGT. Here the CDR3 reads CASSWTGFGTDTQYF. The CDR3 DNA follows: TGTGCCAGCAGCTGGACAGGGTTTGGCACAGATACGCAGTATTTT.

CDR3 in DNA: TGCGCCAGCAGCTTGGGACAGGGCAACAATGAGCAGTTCTTC. This gives the protein CASSLGQGNNEQFF. V is TRBV5-1 and J is TRBJ2-1; 7 nucleotides line up with TRBD1. After removal of 0 bases from V and 5 bases from J, the junction contained 2 bases not matched to a gene. CDR1 is SGHRS, CDR2 YFSETQ, per germline. This CDR3 has 14 amino acids.

J is TRBJ2-2 and V is TRBV7-3; 7 bases line up with TRBD1. Unmatched junction bases numbered 5, after V lost 5 bases and J lost 5 bases. Germline V gene data show CDR1 as SGHTA and CDR2 as FQGTGA. There are 14 residues in the CDR3. The CDR3 DNA is TGTGCCAGCAGCATCGCAGGGGGAACCGGGGAGCTGTTTTTT. Translation: CASSIAGGTGELFF.

The chain uses TRBV9 and TRBJ1-3; tentatively, D is TRBD1 (6 bases). The CDR3 extends over 16 amino acids. Trimming cost V 0 bases and J 2 bases, with 12 bases left between them. Per the germline V gene, CDR1 is SGDLS and CDR2 is YYNGEE. As DNA, the CDR3 is TGTGCCAGCAGCGTAGAGCCAGGGGCGACTGGAAACACCATATATTTT. The encoded protein is CASSVEPGATGNTIYF.

With respect to this clone: Its ends do not fully match the called genes, so a read error is possible. This chain links TRBV23-1 with TRBJ1-4; tentative D call: TRBD1 (5 bases). TRBV23-1 is placed among ORFs of uncertain function. The CDR3 length is 13 residues. The CDR3 sequence is CASTQDRVEKLFF. CDR3 DNA sequence: TGCGCCAGCACTCAAGACAGAGTGGAAAAACTGTTTTTT.

The chain joins TRBV18 to TRBJ1-1; D unresolved. V lost 6 bases and J 6 bases, leaving 14 bases between the germline ends. Germline V gene data show CDR1 as KGHSH and CDR2 as LQKENI. The length of the CDR3 is 13 residues. Written as DNA, the CDR3 is TGTGCCAGCTCCGAGACGCCGCAGGCTGAAGCTTTCTTT. It specifies CASSETPQAEAFF.

As for this clone: Its ends do not fully match the called genes, so a read error is possible. This chain links TRBV12-3 or TRBV12-4 with TRBJ1-5; the D is unclear. This CDR3 has 11 amino acids. This CDR3 reads CVSSSGEPQHF. The CDR3 coding sequence is TGTGTCAGCAGTTCCGGGGAGCCCCAGCATTTT.

The V call is TRBV6-6, the J call TRBJ2-7; 11 nucleotides line up with TRBD2. The germline gives CDR1 MNHNY, CDR2 SVGAGI (reference sequence). After removal of 4 bases from V and 4 bases from J, the junction contained 3 bases not matched to a gene. This CDR3 has 14 amino acids. CDR3 sequence: CASSSTSGVYEQYF. CDR3 bases: TGTGCCAGCAGTTCGACTAGCGGGGTTTACGAGCAGTACTTC.

The chain combines TRBV6-5 with TRBJ2-7; a weak D match, TRBD1 (6 bases). The germline V and J ends were trimmed by 5 bases and 1 base, with 9 bases remaining between them. Germline lookup yields CDR1 MNHEY and CDR2 SVGAGI. This CDR3 region has 13 residues. The CDR3 reads CASSLQGSYEQYF. The CDR3 nucleotides are TGTGCCAGCAGTCTACAGGGATCCTACGAGCAGTACTTC.

The chain employs TRBV18 and TRBJ2-7, with TRBD1 matching 10 bases. Germline V gene data show CDR1 as KGHSH and CDR2 as LQKENI. V trimming: 5 bases; J trimming: 4 bases; junction bases outside the gene matches: 8. CDR3 length: 15 residues. CDR3 nucleotides: TGTGCCAGCTCATTGACAGGGGGCGACGGGTACGAGCAGTACTTC. Its protein product is CASSLTGGDGYEQYF. Variable domain in full (rest from reference TRBV18 and TRBJ2-7): NAGVMQNPRHLVRRRGQEARLRCSPMKGHSHVYWYRQLPEEGLKFMVYLQKENIIDESGMPKERFSAEFPKEGPSILRIQQVVRGDSAAYFCASSLTGGDGYEQYFGPGTRLTVT.

The rearrangement joins TRBV28 to TRBJ1-1; D uncertain. Per the germline V gene, CDR1 is MDHEN and CDR2 is SYDVKM. This CDR3 comprises 14 residues. Between the trimmed V and J ends, which lost 8 bases and 7 bases, there was a span of 20 bases. The CDR3 loop reads CASRNPSMAVEAFF. The CDR3 DNA is TGTGCCAGCCGAAACCCCAGCATGGCAGTTGAAGCTTTCTTT.

This sequence joins TRBV6-5 and TRBJ1-2, with 11 bases aligning to TRBD1. The CDR3 has 13 amino acids. The J segment lost 6 bases and the V segment lost 6 bases, leaving 3 bases of the junction unmatched. CDR1 and CDR2 (germline): MNHEY, SVGAGI. The DNA of the CDR3 is TGTGCCAGCAGCCGGACAGGGGGCGATGGCTACACCTTC. It codes for CASSRTGGDGYTF.

Written as DNA, the CDR3 is TGTGCCAGCTCACCTTTGGGTTCAAATCAAGAGACCCAGTACTTC. It is translated as CASSPLGSNQETQYF. The rearrangement uses TRBV18 and TRBJ2-5, with no clear D. Germline V lookup: CDR1 KGHSH, CDR2 LQKENI. Trimming took 3 bases from V and 2 from J, leaving 13 bases between them. This CDR3 has 15 residues.

The V and J genes are TRBV12-3 or TRBV12-4 and TRBJ2-7; D uncertain. CDR3 length equals 12 residues. Trimming took off 7 bases at V and 5 bases at J, with 12 bases between the two ends. Here the CDR3 reads CASTKGIHEQYF. The DNA of the CDR3 is TGTGCCAGCACTAAGGGTATCCACGAGCAGTACTTC.

The rearrangement links TRBV7-9 to TRBJ2-3; 9 bases are a match to TRBD1. The junction had 4 bases not matched to a gene; V was cut back by 4 bases and J by 2 bases. Germline loops: CDR1 SEHNR, CDR2 FQNEAQ (reference sequence). The CDR3 has 15 residues. The CDR3 DNA reads as TGTGCCAGCAGCTACGGGACAGGGTTCACAGATACGCAGTATTTT. This encodes CASSYGTGFTDTQYF.

CDR3 amino acids: CASSQPDRVGDTQYF. CDR3 DNA: TGTGCCAGCAGCCAACCGGACAGGGTCGGGGATACGCAGTATTTT. This chain uses TRBV4-2 with TRBJ2-3, with TRBD1 matching 8 bases. This CDR3 is built from 15 residues. Germline values: CDR1 LGHNA, CDR2 YNFKEQ. V lost 2 bases and J lost 6; bases outside the gene matches: 7.

The chain combines TRBV12-3 or TRBV12-4 with TRBJ1-6; 10 bases map to TRBD1. CDR3 length: 13 residues. V trimming: 6 bases; J trimming: 12 bases; junction bases outside the gene matches: 5. CDR3 DNA: TGTGCCAGCAGCCGGGACAGGGGAATACCCCTCCACTTT. It codes for CASSRDRGIPLHF.

The chain employs TRBV7-2 and TRBJ2-3, with 8 bases identical to TRBD2. The CDR3 consists of 14 residues. In germline, CDR1 is SGHTA, CDR2 FQGNSA. With 3 bases clipped from V and 5 bases from J, the junction kept 4 bases outside the gene matches. As DNA, the CDR3 is TGTGCCAGCAGCTTTAGCGGGGTCGGAGATACGCAGTATTTT. It yields the protein CASSFSGVGDTQYF.

This chain connects TRBV7-2 to TRBJ2-5; perhaps TRBD1 as D (6 bases). CDR3 length: 13 amino acids. The germline V and J ends were trimmed by 3 bases and 3 bases, with 8 bases remaining between them. Germline assignment: CDR1 SGHTA and CDR2 FQGNSA. For the CDR3, the DNA is TGTGCCAGCAGCTTTGGACAGAAAGAGACCCAGTACTTC. The encoded protein is CASSFGQKETQYF. Supplemented by reference TRBV7-2 and TRBJ2-5, the full variable domain reads GAGVSQSPSNKVTEKGKDVELRCDPISGHTALYWYRQSLGQGLEFLIYFQGNSAPDKSGLPSDRFSAERTGGSVSTLTIQRTQQEDSAVYLCASSFGQKETQYFGPGTRLLVL.

The V and J genes are TRBV29-1 and TRBJ2-4; the match to TRBD2 covers 10 bases. The CDR3 is made up of 14 amino acids. Germline V CDR1 and CDR2: SQVTM, ANQGSEA. The trim removed 4 bases at V and 6 bases at J, leaving 6 bases unmatched. The CDR3 sequence: CSVASLAGANIQYF. CDR3 nucleotide sequence: TGCAGCGTTGCTTCGCTAGCGGGGGCAAACATTCAGTACTTC. Full variable domain (missing parts from reference TRBV29-1 and TRBJ2-4): SAVISQKPSRDICQRGTSLTIQCQVDSQVTMMFWYRQQPGQSLTLIATANQGSEATYESGFVIDKFPISRPNLTFSTLTVSNMSPEDSSIYLCSVASLAGANIQYFGAGTRLSVL.